This T cell receptor (beta chain) was identified during a study of blood T cell repertoires in COVID-19. Study-wide context: Italy, Spain and the United States were the sources of the convalescent and acute COVID-19 samples.

J gave up 0 bases and V 3 bases, and 14 bases lay outside the gene matches. Germline CDR1 and CDR2: SGDLS and YYNGEE. There are 19 residues in the CDR3. How the authors handled the data: Scientists estimated how many nucleated cells there were by amplifying reference gene primers. Some clones are missing from TCRdb's copy, which holds only in-frame ones; the method was immunoSEQ multiplex PCR. For V, J and clone size, that table is used; D and trimming come from the DNA. The sample yields some 25,000 clones, approximately 90% seen once. Specimen: peripheral blood. This TCR was recovered from a man aged 65-85 years with acute or convalescent COVID-19. The V and J genes are TRBV9 and TRBJ2-3; 9 positions agree with TRBD1. The CDR3 reads CASSAGQGPPASSTDTQYF. The CDR3 coding sequence is TGTGCCAGCAGCGCCGGACAGGGGCCACCCGCTTCTAGCACAGATACGCAGTATTTT.